Presented here are 30 T cell receptor beta chains from one specimen sequenced in a study of cytomegalovirus exposure and HLA in healthy donors (dated by TCRdb to about 2017). Receptors were amplified or captured by the immunoSEQ multiplex PCR assay. The multiplex PCR relied on a mix of 60 forward primers for TCR Vbeta segments and 13 reverse primers for TCR Jbeta segments. TCRdb's version of the immuneACCESS table is confined to in-frame rearrangements and falls short of the full clone set. An unresolved V gene accounts for under half of the shortfall where checked; the remainder is of unknown origin. For this sample the table gives roughly 180,000 clones, of which about 9.4% were detected only once. The top ten constitute approximately 1.3% of the sample. The sequenced sample was PBMCs. The receptors originated from a woman younger than 45 in good health and CMV-seropositive.

The chain joins TRBV15 to TRBJ2-2; TRBD1 matches at 7 bases. The CDR3 runs to 16 residues. Germline trimming cut 3 bases from V and 2 bases from J; bases unmatched to any gene: 6. Per the germline V gene, CDR1 is LNHNV and CDR2 is YYDKDF (reference sequence). The CDR3, as DNA: TGTGCCACCAGCAGTTACAGGGGAGTAAACACCGGGGAGCTGTTTTTT. Its protein product is CATSSYRGVNTGELFF.

This chain links TRBV30 with TRBJ2-1; 10 bases line up with TRBD2. The J segment lost 6 bases and the V segment lost 3 bases, leaving 5 bases of the junction unmatched. The CDR3 is made up of 14 amino acids. CDR1 and CDR2 (germline): GTSNPN, SVGIG (reference sequence). The chain's CDR3 is CAWRKAGGLNEQFF. In DNA form, the CDR3 reads TGTGCCTGGAGGAAAGCGGGAGGGCTCAATGAGCAGTTCTTC.

This chain uses TRBV7-8 with TRBJ1-3, with TRBD1 identical over 7 bases. J gave up 2 bases and V 5 bases, and 6 bases lay outside the gene matches. CDR1 is SGHVS and CDR2 is FQNEAQ in the germline V gene. This CDR3 region has 15 residues. The DNA for the CDR3 is TGTGCCAGCAGCCCCAACAGGGGAACTGGAAACACCATATATTTT. Translated, it gives CASSPNRGTGNTIYF.

Written as DNA, the CDR3 is TGCGCCAGCAATCAGAACCAAGGGGGTGGAGATACGCAGTATTTT. It codes for CASNQNQGGGDTQYF. The chain is built from TRBV5-1 and TRBJ2-3, with TRBD1 as a possible D gene (6 bases). Per germline, CDR1 SGHRS and CDR2 YFSETQ. The CDR3 is 15 amino acids. V was cut by 6 bases and J by 5 bases, with 19 bases left in between.

The V gene is TRBV10-2, the J gene TRBJ2-7; 7 bases match TRBD2. Germline V CDR1 and CDR2: WSHSY, SAAADI. This CDR3 contains 15 residues. J was trimmed by 6 bases and V by 2 bases; bases with no gene match: 10. The CDR3 sequence is CASSEKAGVPSEQYF. The CDR3 DNA reads as TGCGCCAGCAGTGAGAAGGCGGGAGTCCCCTCCGAGCAGTACTTC.

This clone was seen more than once but under ten times. The chain links TRBV28 to TRBJ2-7, with D perhaps TRBD1 (6 bases). Trimming stripped 6 bases from V and 2 bases from J, with 14 bases between. The germline gives CDR1 MDHEN, CDR2 SYDVKM. The CDR3 has 14 amino acids. In DNA, the CDR3 is TGTGCCAGCAGCCTCCCGGACAGAGCCTACGAGCAGTACTTC. Residues: CASSLPDRAYEQYF.

This clone showed up just a few times. This chain links TRBV4-2 with TRBJ1-2, with D hard to call. The CDR3 runs to 15 residues. Trimming removed 0 bases from V and 2 bases from J, with 10 bases in between. Germline V gene lookup returns CDR1 LGHNA and CDR2 YNFKEQ. The CDR3, as DNA: TGTGCCAGCAGCCAAGATATCACAGTCAACTATGGCTACACCTTC. Translating it yields CASSQDITVNYGYTF.

This clone was counted only a few times. The rearrangement joins TRBV4-1 to TRBJ2-7; tentative D call: TRBD2 (5 bases). V was shortened by 1 base and J by 7 bases, with 11 bases between the two germline ends. The length of the CDR3 is 13 residues. The V gene's germline CDR1 is MGHRA and CDR2 YSYEKL. In nucleotides, the CDR3 is TGCGCCAGCAGCCAAGGCGGGTTTAAAGAGCAGTACTTC. This encodes CASSQGGFKEQYF.

Written as DNA, the CDR3 is TGTGCCAGCAGCCCTCCCCGACAGCCCACAGATACGCAGTATTTT. Protein product: CASSPPRQPTDTQYF. The chain couples TRBV7-9 to TRBJ2-3; D might be TRBD1 (5 bases). CDR1 is SEHNR, CDR2 FQNEAQ, per germline (reference sequence). This CDR3 spans 15 amino acids. Trimming shortened V by 5 bases and J by 2 bases, and 14 bases separated the two germline ends.

This chain links TRBV5-1 with TRBJ2-2; 8 nucleotides align to TRBD2. The germline CDR1 and CDR2 sequences are SGHRS and YFSETQ. The J segment lost 4 bases and the V segment lost 4 bases, leaving 3 bases of the junction unmatched. The CDR3 runs 14 residues. This CDR3 is CASSRSGATGELFF. CDR3 coding DNA: TGCGCCAGCAGCCGTAGCGGGGCCACCGGGGAGCTGTTTTTT.

This clone was detected only a few times. The V call is TRBV2, the J call TRBJ2-2; possibly TRBD2 for D (5 bases). There are 14 residues in the CDR3. V lost 6 bases and J lost 8, with 16 bases in between. Germline lookup yields CDR1 SNHLY and CDR2 FYNNEI. CDR3 sequence (DNA): TGTGCCAGCAGGCCCAGACTAATCGAGGGGGAGCTGTTTTTT. This codes for CASRPRLIEGELFF.

This clone turned up a few times. This chain links TRBV7-9 with TRBJ1-4, with TRBD1 matching 7 bases. The CDR3 is 16 amino acids. Losses at the gene ends were 1 base for V and 7 bases for J; bases not matched to a gene: 9. CDR1 is SEHNR and CDR2 is FQNEAQ in the germline V gene (reference sequence). DNA for the CDR3: TGTGCCAGCAGCTTAGGATCCTCAGGGGGTGGTGAAAAACTGTTTTTT. It specifies CASSLGSSGGGEKLFF.

This clone was observed a handful of times. The chain is built from TRBV19 and TRBJ2-5; possibly TRBD1 for D (6 bases). The CDR3 is 13 residues long. The germline V gene has CDR1 LNHDA and CDR2 SQIVND (reference sequence). V lost 6 bases and J 7 bases, leaving 15 bases between the germline ends. This CDR3 is CASSTGHMGTQYF. The CDR3 DNA reads TGTGCCAGTAGCACAGGGCATATGGGGACCCAGTACTTC. Combining the CDR3 with reference TRBV19 and TRBJ2-5 gives the whole variable domain DGGITQSPKYLFRKEGQNVTLSCEQNLNHDAMYWYRQDPGQGLRLIYYSQIVNDFQKGDIAEGYSVSREKKESFPLTVTSAQKNPTAFYLCASSTGHMGTQYFGPGTRLLVL.

This chain connects TRBV5-1 to TRBJ1-4, with unresolved D. Germline assignment: CDR1 SGHRS and CDR2 YFSETQ. The V end was cut by 3 bases, the J end by 4 bases, with 16 bases between. The CDR3 loop spans 16 amino acids. DNA for the CDR3: TGCGCCAGCAGCTCCGGAAGTATTCGGGGTAATGAAAAACTGTTTTTT. It yields the protein CASSSGSIRGNEKLFF.

This clone was recorded at least ten times. This CDR3 reads CASSVGWTSGSHYEQYF. CDR3 DNA sequence: TGTGCCAGCAGCGTAGGGTGGACTAGCGGGAGCCACTACGAGCAGTACTTC. V and J are TRBV9 and TRBJ2-7; 13 bases line up with TRBD2. The germline V gene encodes CDR1 SGDLS and CDR2 YYNGEE. This CDR3 has 17 residues. V lost 0 bases to trimming and J lost 3 bases; unmatched junction nucleotides: 6.

This clone was counted between two and nine times. This CDR3 is also generated by other DNA sequences in the sample. This chain links TRBV7-9 with TRBJ1-1; D possibly corresponds to TRBD1 (5 bases). Trimming took 1 base from V and 0 from J, leaving 9 bases between them. The CDR3 sequence is 15 residues long. Germline CDR1 SEHNR, CDR2 FQNEAQ (reference sequence). The CDR3 coding sequence is TGTGCCAGCAGCTTAGTTGCAGGGATGAACACTGAAGCTTTCTTT. Its protein product is CASSLVAGMNTEAFF. Based on the CDR3 plus reference TRBV7-9 and TRBJ1-1, the full variable domain is DTGVSQNPRHKITKRGQNVTFRCDPISEHNRLYWYRQTLGQGPEFLTYFQNEAQLEKSRLLSDRFSAERPKGSFSTLEIQRTEQGDSAMYLCASSLVAGMNTEAFFGQGTRLTVV.

This chain links TRBV10-3 with TRBJ1-2; D is possibly TRBD1 (5 bases). V dropped 5 bases and J dropped 4 bases, with 8 bases sitting between them. The germline CDR1 and CDR2 sequences are ENHRY and SYGVKD. The CDR3 sequence is 12 residues long. This chain's CDR3 is CAISSDSYGYTF. The CDR3 DNA reads TGTGCCATCAGTAGTGACAGCTATGGCTACACCTTC.

The chain uses TRBV14 and TRBJ2-7, with D perhaps matching TRBD2 (6 bases). The CDR3 runs 16 residues. V was shortened by 4 bases and J by 1 base, with 17 bases between the two germline ends. Germline V gene data show CDR1 as SGHDN and CDR2 as FVKESK. CDR3 nucleotides: TGTGCCAGCAGCCCCGGGACTGGCTTCAATTCCTACGAGCAGTACTTC. Amino acid sequence: CASSPGTGFNSYEQYF.

This clone was observed a handful of times. CDR3 amino acids: CASSFLDARGGTEAFF. Written as DNA, the CDR3 is TGTGCCAGCAGCTTCCTGGATGCGAGGGGGGGCACTGAAGCTTTCTTT. The J gene is TRBJ1-1, the V gene TRBV5-4; the D gene is possibly TRBD1 (6 bases). The CDR3 consists of 16 residues. The germline V gene encodes CDR1 SGHNT and CDR2 YYREEE (reference sequence). The germline V and J ends were trimmed by 2 bases and 4 bases, with 18 bases remaining between them.

This clone has more than one count but fewer than ten. The chain uses TRBV6-4 and TRBJ1-2; no firm D call. V was shortened by 3 bases and J by 4 bases, with 15 bases between the two germline ends. This CDR3 comprises 15 residues. CDR1 is MRHNA, CDR2 SNTAGT, per germline. The DNA of the CDR3 is TGTGCCAGCAGTGAGATTCCGGTGGGCTCCTATGGCTACACCTTC. This codes for CASSEIPVGSYGYTF.

This clone was observed a handful of times. This chain links TRBV2 with TRBJ2-5; D is possibly TRBD2 (7 bases). The CDR3 loop spans 14 amino acids. Trimming left V 7 bases short and J 4 bases short, with 16 bases between. Germline V CDR1 and CDR2: SNHLY, FYNNEI. The CDR3: CASIMGGRRETQYF. DNA for the CDR3: TGTGCCAGCATCATGGGGGGGCGGAGAGAGACCCAGTACTTC.

The chain recombines TRBV5-1 with TRBJ2-4, with 8 nucleotides matching TRBD2. Germline V gene data show CDR1 as SGHRS and CDR2 as YFSETQ. The CDR3 sequence is 19 residues long. Trimming at V came to 4 bases and at J to 4 bases, leaving 19 bases not matched to a gene. CDR3 bases: TGCGCCAGCAGCCATGTTCGGGAGGGCCCGGCCTTTATAAAAAACATTCAGTACTTC. It specifies CASSHVREGPAFIKNIQYF.

The V gene is TRBV7-6, the J gene TRBJ2-7, with 8 bases identical to TRBD2. From germline, CDR1 is SGHVS and CDR2 FNYEAQ. This CDR3 region has 15 residues. With 2 bases clipped from V and 2 bases from J, the junction kept 5 bases outside the gene matches. CDR3 amino acids: CASSLSASGPYEQYF. The CDR3 nucleotides are TGTGCCAGCAGCTTATCGGCTAGCGGGCCCTACGAGCAGTACTTC.

This clone has more than one count but fewer than ten. The chain links TRBV6-5 to TRBJ1-1, with D maybe TRBD1 (6 bases). V lost 4 bases, J lost 1 base, and 10 bases lay in between. This CDR3 region has 14 residues. CDR1 is MNHEY and CDR2 is SVGAGI in the germline V gene. The CDR3 bases are TGTGCCAGCAGTTGGGGACAACCGAACACTGAAGCTTTCTTT. It specifies CASSWGQPNTEAFF.

The chain has TRBV5-1 and TRBJ1-4; TRBD1 matches at 7 bases. This CDR3 is 14 amino acids long. Germline loops: CDR1 SGHRS, CDR2 YFSETQ. V lost 7 bases, J lost 4 bases, and 7 bases stayed unmatched. The CDR3 bases are TGCGCCAGCGGCAGGGACAGTATTAATGAAAAACTGTTTTTT. It codes for CASGRDSINEKLFF.

J is TRBJ2-3 and V is TRBV5-1; D not resolved. V lost 2 bases and J 0 bases, leaving 4 bases between the germline ends. Germline V gene lookup returns CDR1 SGHRS and CDR2 YFSETQ. This CDR3 has 13 residues. CDR3 loop: CASSFVSTDTQYF. The DNA for the CDR3 is TGCGCCAGCAGCTTCGTCAGCACAGATACGCAGTATTTT.

In its sample, this clone was seen a few times. The rearrangement uses TRBV6-1 and TRBJ2-6; D perhaps matches TRBD1 (6 bases). Trimming stripped 7 bases from V and 1 base from J, with 8 bases between. Germline V lookup: CDR1 MNHNS, CDR2 SASEGT. The length of the CDR3 is 14 residues. The CDR3 region has the DNA TGTGCCAGCAAAGGACAGTCTGGGGCCAACGTCCTGACTTTC. Its translation: CASKGQSGANVLTF.

This clone was seen a handful of times. The V call is TRBV5-4, the J call TRBJ2-7, with 8 bases lining up with TRBD2. Germline V gene lookup returns CDR1 SGHNT and CDR2 YYREEE (reference sequence). The CDR3 sequence is 15 residues long. J was trimmed by 0 bases and V by 7 bases; bases with no gene match: 9. Here the CDR3 reads CASASGYLSSYEQYF. The CDR3 DNA reads as TGTGCCAGCGCTAGCGGGTACCTTAGCTCCTACGAGCAGTACTTC.

The chain recombines TRBV10-1 with TRBJ1-1; D is undetermined. Per the germline V gene, CDR1 is WNHNN and CDR2 is SYGVQD (reference sequence). The CDR3 consists of 14 residues. V lost 2 bases to trimming and J lost 5 bases, with 12 bases between them. The DNA of the CDR3 is TGCGCCAGCAGTGAGGCCGGGAGCGCAACTGAAGCTTTCTTT. This gives the protein CASSEAGSATEAFF.

This clone was detected only a few times. The chain links TRBV4-2 to TRBJ2-2; 9 positions agree with TRBD2. CDR3 length: 17 residues. Trimming at V came to 1 base and at J to 5 bases, leaving 8 bases not matched to a gene. Germline lookup yields CDR1 LGHNA and CDR2 YNFKEQ. In nucleotides, the CDR3 is TGTGCCAGCAGCCAAGCGGGTAGCGGGAGAATGACCGGGGAGCTGTTTTTT. It encodes CASSQAGSGRMTGELFF.